The present TCR beta chain was sequenced within a study of human T cells and chemical hapten exposure. Notes on the study in general: No shift was seen in TCRs above 1 in 1000 frequency with DPC sensitization.

Attachment of unique molecular identifiers to individual cDNA molecules was performed in the library. One entry per CDR3 protein, called by TCRdb with MiXCR from the RACE reads. The repertoire holds roughly 46,000 distinct CDR3 sequences, roughly 4.5% seen once, with 5.8% in the top ten. Trimming shortened V by 5 bases and J by 3 bases, and 11 bases separated the two germline ends. CDR1 and CDR2 from the germline V gene are SNHLY and FYNNEI. The CDR3 is 14 amino acids. This sample's time point: healthy volunteer bleed at 2 weeks. Total RNA was extracted from unfractionated whole blood. This clonotype was seen at least ten times. Antigen unknown.

The chain joins TRBV2 to TRBJ1-5; a weak D match, TRBD1 (5 bases). Sequencing input: whole blood. This clonotype was obtained from a human donor in good health. Some clones in this sample may be carry-over from other donors' samples. The CDR3 here is CASSSRGYNQPQHF. The CDR3 DNA reads as TGTGCCAGCAGTTCTCGGGGGTACAATCAGCCCCAGCATTTT.